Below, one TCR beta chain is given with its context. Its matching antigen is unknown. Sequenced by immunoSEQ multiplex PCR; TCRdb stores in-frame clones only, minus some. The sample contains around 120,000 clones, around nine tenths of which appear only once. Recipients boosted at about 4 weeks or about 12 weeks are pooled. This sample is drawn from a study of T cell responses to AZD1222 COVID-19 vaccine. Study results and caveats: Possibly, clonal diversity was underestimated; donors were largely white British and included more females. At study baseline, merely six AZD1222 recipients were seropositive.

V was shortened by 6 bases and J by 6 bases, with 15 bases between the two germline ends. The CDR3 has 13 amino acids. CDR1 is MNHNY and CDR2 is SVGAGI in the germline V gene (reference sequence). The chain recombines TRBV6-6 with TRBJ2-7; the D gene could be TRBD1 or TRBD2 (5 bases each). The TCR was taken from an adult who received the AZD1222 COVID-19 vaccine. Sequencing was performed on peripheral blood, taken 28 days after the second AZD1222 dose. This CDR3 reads CASSPPGPSEQYF. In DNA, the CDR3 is TGTGCCAGCAGCCCCCCGGGGCCCAGCGAGCAGTACTTC.